Listed here are 18 T cell receptor beta chains from one sample, sequenced in a study of CD8 T cells in ankylosing spondylitis. TCRdb independently ran MiXCR on the 5' RACE reads; one entry per CDR3 protein. The data hold a few hundred thousand distinct CDR3 sequences, with roughly a quarter observed a single time. The sequenced sample consisted of blood, either unsorted or a sorted T cell fraction (not recorded which). All receptors derive from a male donor with ankylosing spondylitis or in good health (not recorded which).

This clonotype showed up many times. The chain has TRBV27 and TRBJ2-1; 11 bases agree with TRBD2. Per the germline V gene, CDR1 is MNHEY and CDR2 is SMNVEV (reference sequence). There are 17 residues in the CDR3. J was trimmed by 10 bases and V by 6 bases; bases with no gene match: 17. CDR3 bases: TGTGCCAGCAGCACACACCTCCGGACTAGCGGGCTTAGGGAGCAGTTCTTC. Translated: CASSTHLRTSGLREQFF.

A few counts support this clonotype. CDR3 DNA: TGCAGTGCTAGAGTGATGGAGGCGACGCAGTTCTTC. Its protein is CSARVMEATQFF. The gene calls are TRBV20-1 and TRBJ2-1, with D possibly TRBD2 on 5 matching bases. Trimming shortened V by 1 base and J by 12 bases, and 13 bases separated the two germline ends. CDR1 is DFQATT, CDR2 SNEGSKA, per germline (reference sequence). The CDR3 has 12 amino acids.

This clonotype was found many times. The chain uses TRBV10-3 and TRBJ2-5; TRBD2 might be the D (6 bases). V dropped 4 bases and J dropped 5 bases, with 14 bases sitting between them. Germline-derived CDR1 and CDR2 are ENHRY and SYGVKD. This CDR3 is 14 amino acids long. The CDR3 region is CAISVQAGGETQYF. The CDR3 coding sequence is TGTGCCATCAGTGTACAGGCTGGAGGGGAGACCCAGTACTTC.

This clonotype was seen ten or more times. V and J are TRBV20-1 and TRBJ1-5; 8 positions match TRBD1. V lost 1 base and J lost 4; bases outside the gene matches: 6. This CDR3 contains 15 residues. Germline V CDR1 and CDR2: DFQATT, SNEGSKA (reference sequence). The CDR3 spells CSARVPDRVNQPQHF. CDR3 bases: TGCAGTGCTAGAGTGCCGGACAGGGTAAATCAGCCCCAGCATTTT.

This clonotype was recorded at least ten times. V usage is TRBV10-2 and J usage is TRBJ2-3; D may correspond to TRBD1 or TRBD2 (7 bases each). Germline CDR1 reads WSHSY; CDR2 reads SAAADI. The CDR3 sequence is 16 residues long. Trimming took off 0 bases at V and 6 bases at J, with 16 bases between the two ends. Here the CDR3 reads CASSESRGGGLDTQYF. Here the CDR3 DNA reads TGCGCCAGCAGTGAGTCGCGGGGAGGGGGCTTGGATACGCAGTATTTT.

This clonotype was recorded at least ten times. The V gene is TRBV15, the J gene TRBJ1-6; the D is unclear. Trimming took 5 bases from V and 9 from J, leaving 11 bases between them. The germline CDR1 and CDR2 sequences are LNHNV and YYDKDF (reference sequence). CDR3 length: 13 residues. CDR3 region: CATSLGVGSPLHF. The CDR3 coding sequence is TGTGCCACCAGCCTCGGGGTCGGTTCACCCCTCCACTTT.

This clonotype was found many times. The chain employs TRBV12-3 or TRBV12-4 and TRBJ1-5; D possibly corresponds to TRBD1 (5 bases). The CDR3 consists of 15 residues. V was trimmed by 8 bases and J by 0 bases, leaving 14 bases between them. Here the CDR3 reads CASGLGQYSNQPQHF. CDR3 DNA: TGTGCCAGCGGCCTGGGGCAGTATAGCAATCAGCCCCAGCATTTT.

This clonotype appeared a few times. The chain employs TRBV29-1 and TRBJ1-1, with D possibly matching TRBD1 (6 bases). Germline loops: CDR1 SQVTM, CDR2 ANQGSEA. The V end was cut by 1 base, the J end by 7 bases, with 28 bases between. This CDR3 region has 18 residues. DNA for the CDR3: TGCAGCGTTGAAGGCCCTTCCCGGGACAACGCTTTTCTGCTTGAAGCTTTCTTT. Translating it yields CSVEGPSRDNAFLLEAFF. The entire variable domain, with the rest obtained from reference TRBV29-1 and TRBJ1-1, is as follows: SAVISQKPSRDICQRGTSLTIQCQVDSQVTMMFWYRQQPGQSLTLIATANQGSEATYESGFVIDKFPISRPNLTFSTLTVSNMSPEDSSIYLCSVEGPSRDNAFLLEAFFGQGTRLTVV.

V gene TRBV10-3 combines with J gene TRBJ2-1, with TRBD1 as a possible D gene (5 bases). In germline, CDR1 is ENHRY, CDR2 SYGVKD. This CDR3 has 11 amino acids. Trimming pared 4 bases from V and 13 bases from J, leaving 11 bases between. In DNA form, the CDR3 reads TGTGCCATCAGTGGAGCTCAGGGTCAGTTCTTC. Amino acid sequence: CAISGAQGQFF.

This clonotype occurred many times. The chain uses TRBV7-9 and TRBJ2-3; 11 positions match TRBD2. The germline V gene has CDR1 SEHNR and CDR2 FQNEAQ (reference sequence). CDR3 length: 15 amino acids. Trimming took 4 bases from V and 9 from J; bases not matched to a gene: 9. Here the CDR3 DNA reads TGTGCCAGCAGCTCCCTTAGCGGGGGGGTTAGCACGCAGTATTTT. Amino acids: CASSSLSGGVSTQYF.

The chain carries TRBV29-1 and TRBJ2-3, with TRBD2 as a possible D gene (6 bases). The germline V gene has CDR1 SQVTM and CDR2 ANQGSEA. V was cut by 3 bases and J by 3 bases, with 10 bases left in between. The CDR3 is made up of 13 amino acids. CDR3 coding DNA: TGCAGCGTTGATGCCGCGGGGACAGATACGCAGTATTTT. Protein: CSVDAAGTDTQYF.

The chain employs TRBV20-1 and TRBJ2-4; D could derive from TRBD1 or TRBD2 (6 bases each). This CDR3 spans 14 amino acids. With 5 bases removed from V and 8 bases from J, the gap between germline ends came to 19 bases. Germline V gene sequence: CDR1 DFQATT, CDR2 SNEGSKA (reference sequence). The DNA for the CDR3 is TGCAGTGCTCCCGGTTGGGGGGCCCCAGACATTCAGTACTTC. Protein sequence: CSAPGWGAPDIQYF.

This clonotype was seen a handful of times. This chain connects TRBV15 to TRBJ2-5; D gene unclear. This CDR3 has 13 residues. In germline, CDR1 is LNHNV, CDR2 YYDKDF (reference sequence). V lost 0 bases to trimming and J lost 4 bases, with 6 bases between them. This CDR3 reads CATSRDRGETQYF. The CDR3 nucleotides read TGTGCCACCAGCAGAGATCGCGGAGAGACCCAGTACTTC.

Ten or more counts support this clonotype. This chain uses TRBV6-1 with TRBJ2-7, with D possibly being TRBD1 or TRBD2 (5 bases each). With 5 bases removed from V and 3 bases from J, the gap between germline ends came to 17 bases. CDR1 is MNHNS, CDR2 SASEGT, per germline. There are 15 residues in the CDR3. The CDR3 protein is CASSPPGTNYYEQYF. CDR3 DNA sequence: TGTGCCAGCAGTCCTCCCGGGACCAATTACTACGAGCAGTACTTC.

This clonotype was counted at least ten times. This chain links TRBV10-3 with TRBJ1-5, with 12 positions matching TRBD1. Germline trimming cut 6 bases from V and 0 bases from J; bases unmatched to any gene: 12. From germline, CDR1 is ENHRY and CDR2 SYGVKD. The CDR3 consists of 19 residues. The CDR3 reads CAIRGDGTGGYDSNQPQHF. As DNA, the CDR3 is TGTGCCATCAGGGGAGATGGGACAGGGGGCTACGATAGCAATCAGCCCCAGCATTTT.

The chain employs TRBV4-1 and TRBJ2-7; D is possibly TRBD2 (6 bases). Between the trimmed V and J ends, which lost 0 bases and 6 bases, there was a span of 12 bases. This CDR3 contains 14 residues. Germline V gene data show CDR1 as MGHRA and CDR2 as YSYEKL. As DNA, the CDR3 is TGCGCCAGCAGCCAAGAGGGACTGACGGTCGAGCAGTACTTC. Residues: CASSQEGLTVEQYF.

This clonotype has at least ten counts. The genes are TRBV12-3 or TRBV12-4 and TRBJ2-1; the match to TRBD2 covers 8 bases. V was pared by 7 bases and J by 7 bases, with 9 bases of the junction left unmatched. This CDR3 spans 14 amino acids. CDR3 sequence reads: CASTDGGGGNEQFF. The CDR3 region has the DNA TGTGCCAGCACCGACGGGGGCGGGGGGAATGAGCAGTTCTTC.

This clonotype showed up many times. The chain recombines TRBV29-1 with TRBJ2-1; D is uncertain. The CDR3 has 14 amino acids. With 7 bases removed from V and 0 bases from J, the gap between germline ends came to 13 bases. Germline V gene lookup returns CDR1 SQVTM and CDR2 ANQGSEA. CDR3 protein: CSADNPSSYNEQFF. CDR3 DNA: TGCAGCGCCGATAATCCGAGCTCCTACAATGAGCAGTTCTTC.